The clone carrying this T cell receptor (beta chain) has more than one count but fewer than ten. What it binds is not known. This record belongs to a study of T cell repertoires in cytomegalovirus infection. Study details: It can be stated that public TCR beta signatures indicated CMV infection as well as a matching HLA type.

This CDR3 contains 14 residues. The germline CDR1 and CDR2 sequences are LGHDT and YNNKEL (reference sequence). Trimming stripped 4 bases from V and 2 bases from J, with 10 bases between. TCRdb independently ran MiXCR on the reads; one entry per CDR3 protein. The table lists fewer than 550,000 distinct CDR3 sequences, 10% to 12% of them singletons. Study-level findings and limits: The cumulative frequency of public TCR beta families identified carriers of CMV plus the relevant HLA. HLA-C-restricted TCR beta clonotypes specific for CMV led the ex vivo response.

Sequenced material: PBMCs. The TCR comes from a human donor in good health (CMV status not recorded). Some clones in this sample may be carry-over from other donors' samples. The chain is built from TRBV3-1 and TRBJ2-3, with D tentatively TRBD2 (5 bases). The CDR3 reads CASSRLGDTDTQYF. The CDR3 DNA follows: TGTGCCAGCAGCCGCCTGGGAGACACAGATACGCAGTATTTT.